This T cell receptor (beta chain) is drawn from a study of cytomegalovirus exposure and HLA in healthy donors. Study-level findings and limits: The sole available immune exposure information was CMV serostatus.

It was with 60 Vbeta and 13 Jbeta primers that the PCR ran. Libraries were prepared by immunoSEQ multiplex PCR; TCRdb keeps only in-frame clonotypes and omits some of them. The table records approximately 220,000 clones, 75% to 80% of them present only once. Germline V gene lookup returns CDR1 SGHTA and CDR2 FQGNSA. Between the trimmed V and J ends, which lost 2 bases and 5 bases, there was a span of 9 bases. CDR3 length equals 13 residues. Regarding this clone: The antigen is undetermined.

The receptor was derived from a male donor in good health and CMV-seronegative. Source material: PBMCs. The chain combines TRBV7-2 with TRBJ2-5; D is possibly TRBD2 (6 bases). CDR3 residues: CASSLQRVETQYF. CDR3 DNA: TGTGCCAGCAGCTTACAGCGGGTTGAGACCCAGTACTTC.